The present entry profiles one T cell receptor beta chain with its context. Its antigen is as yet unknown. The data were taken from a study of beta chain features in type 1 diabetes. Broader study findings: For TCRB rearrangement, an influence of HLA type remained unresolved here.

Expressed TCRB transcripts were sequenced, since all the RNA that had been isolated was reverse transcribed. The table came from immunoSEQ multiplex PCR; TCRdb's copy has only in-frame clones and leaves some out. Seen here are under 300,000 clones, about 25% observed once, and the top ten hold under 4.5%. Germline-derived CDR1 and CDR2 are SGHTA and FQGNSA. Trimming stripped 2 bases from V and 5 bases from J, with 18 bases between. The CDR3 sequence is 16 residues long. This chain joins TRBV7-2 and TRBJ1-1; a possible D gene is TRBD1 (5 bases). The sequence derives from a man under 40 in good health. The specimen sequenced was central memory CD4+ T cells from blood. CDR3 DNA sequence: TGTGCCAGCAGCTTAATCTTGGGACCGGCCTCAACTGAAGCTTTCTTT. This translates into CASSLILGPASTEAFF.